This TCR beta chain was sequenced for a study of T cells in Graves' hyperthyroidism and ophthalmopathy (dated by TCRdb to the late 2010s). Background on the whole study: Peripheral blood was sampled at the time of initial diagnosis, prior to any treatment. The study also compared thyroid tissue and blood T-cell repertoires from more than 5 Graves' hyperthyroidism patients. Whether ophthalmopathy could be predicted prospectively was tested in an independent validation cohort made up of 18 to 20 hyperthyroidism patients plus 17 patients who later progressed to ophthalmopathy. After sampling, hyperthyroidism patients received methimazole starting at 30 mg daily, and ophthalmopathy patients received high-dose intravenous methylprednisolone. The paper reports TCR Vbeta CDR3 sequencing of more than 120 peripheral blood samples: approximately 41 ophthalmopathy, roughly 74 hyperthyroidism and approximately 17 progressor patients. The roughly 94 discovery patients were randomly divided into training and test sets at a 7:3 ratio. TCR V-J signatures able to tell the groups apart were searched for in a discovery cohort of 90 to 100 patients, of whom more than 40 had Graves' ophthalmopathy and 57 had stable Graves' hyperthyroidism. Results the study describes overall, beyond this receptor: In cross-validation, a model built on a 13 V-J signature told ophthalmopathy apart from stable hyperthyroidism with 85% to 90% sensitivity and approximately 81% specificity, and in testing the same model reached 80%/75%. Blood samples also contained most of the expanded thyroid clonotypes (frequency above 0.001), which suggests that blood repertoires may reflect thyroid immune responses. In validation, the model predicted progression to ophthalmopathy a median of about 6 months before onset, with roughly 68% sensitivity and roughly 77% specificity. Sample size was not statistically predetermined, and investigators were not blinded to group allocation.

Via the germline V gene (reference sequence), CDR1 is WNHNN and CDR2 SYGVQD. V drops 3 bases and J drops 7 bases, leaving 13 bases in between. The CDR3 spans 13 residues, from the cysteine through the phenylalanine. The DNA shown is the 39-base CDR3, in frame from base 1. In its sample, this clonotype was seen a few times. Which antigen it targets is not known. Per-base qualities were not stored, and no clone one base away is much larger. Stable Graves' hyperthyroidism was defined as no progression to ophthalmopathy during 18 months of follow-up. Hyperthyroidism patients were newly diagnosed, had a disease duration of under 2 months, and were aged 18 to 65 years. Any patient with an uncontrolled infection, another autoimmune disease, pregnancy or lactation was excluded. Diagnoses were based on clinical symptoms, serum thyroxine and TRAb, thyroid ultrasound and orbital computed tomography. PBMCs were separated from over 9 ml of fresh peripheral blood using Ficoll-Paque density gradient centrifugation. Trizol reagent was used to extract total RNA, and RNA quality was then checked on an Agilent 2100 Bioanalyzer.

The TCR beta CDR3 regions were amplified from RNA transcripts. The first round of RT-PCR for the TCR CDR3 was performed with the HTBI primer set and the Qiagen OneStep RT-PCR kit. Libraries were constructed in a second round of multiplex PCR, after which size selection and purification were performed. Paired-end sequencing of the libraries was performed with 100 bp reads on an Illumina HiSeq2000. In the authors' own workflow: SOAPnuke was used to process the raw data, throwing out any read that contained adapters or uncalled bases, had a mean Phred below 15, or lacked an exact constant-primer or identifier match. High-quality paired reads were merged with COPE v1.2.5, and unique nucleotide sequences were defined as clonotypes. Clonotypes were aligned to IMGT TRBV, TRBD and TRBJ reference segments using MiTCR v1.1. Only V-J combinations with frequency above 0.0001, covering 99.2% of repertoires, were analysed. A TCS score was defined as the ratio of F50 (clonal expansion) to E x V (chaos), with BLOSUM62-based TCRdist applied between CDR3 peptides within each V-J. Welch's t-statistics and random forest reduced 500 to 550 V-J features to roughly 13, which were used in a naive Bayes classifier (R e1071). TCRdb reprocessing: public reads trimmed at Q25 with fastp, clones called with MiXCR, in-frame beta chains kept. Under each unique CDR3 protein, matching rows form one entry showing the most common genes and DNA. For this entry, the V and J calls and clone size follow TCRdb and not the study's own pipeline. The sample profile shows approximately 420,000 distinct CDR3 sequences; about an eighth of them were found once. The ten largest clones take up 5.3% of the sample.

The receptor was derived from a woman under 30 with Graves' hyperthyroidism. The chain links TRBV10-1 with TRBJ2-7; no confident D gene assignment can be made. Specimen: blood. This receptor has the CDR3 CASSESTDLEQYF. DNA sequence: TGCGCCAGCAGTGAAAGTACGGATTTGGAGCAGTACTTC.